The TCR beta chain described here comes from a study of CD8+CD57+ T cells in acquired aplastic anemia. Whole-study results and caveats: The study found no significant CD8+ Simpson's diversity difference between patients and controls.

Patients who underwent sequencing had shown CD8+CD57+ cell expansion by flow cytometry. In germline, CDR1 is MNHEY, CDR2 SVGAGI. The V gene end was trimmed by 4 bases and the J gene end by 2 bases; junction bases not matched to a gene: 5. The CDR3 totals 16 residues. This clonotype was observed many times. The antigen is not known. TCR beta VDJ and CDR3 profiling used genomic DNA as template. TCRdb fed the reads into MiXCR, producing one record per CDR3 protein. The sample carries around 170,000 distinct CDR3 sequences, 40% to 55% recorded once. The origin of this receptor is a human donor with aplastic anemia. The specimen was sorted CD4+, CD8+, or CD8+CD57+ T cells (not recorded which) from PBMCs. V is TRBV6-5 and J is TRBJ1-1, with 12 bases matching TRBD1. Here the CDR3 reads CASSSPGQGANTEAFF. As DNA, the CDR3 is TGTGCCAGCAGTTCTCCGGGACAGGGGGCTAACACTGAAGCTTTCTTT.